This T cell receptor beta chain stems from a study of OX40 agonist ivuxolimab in advanced cancers. In the case of this clone: Antigen: not known. The sample holds other DNA sequences that translate to the same CDR3.

The CDR3 sequence is 15 residues long. CDR1 KGHSH and CDR2 LQKENI come from the germline V gene. V shed 2 bases and J shed 4 bases, with 12 bases lying between them. Overall study results and limits: Specificity for antigen went undetermined in the expanded peripheral T cells.

Some clones are missing from TCRdb's copy, which holds only in-frame ones; the method was immunoSEQ multiplex PCR. This table holds under 40,000 clones, 65% to 90% found once. The TCR originated in an adult with an advanced solid tumor such as melanoma, head and neck, liver or kidney cancer. Specimen: CD4+ or CD8+ T cells sorted from blood, collected in a trial of the OX40 agonist ivuxolimab. The chain links TRBV18 to TRBJ1-3; weak D call: TRBD1 (5 bases). The CDR3 here is CASSPGQGYGNTIYF. CDR3 DNA: TGTGCCAGCTCACCAGGGCAGGGCTACGGAAACACCATATATTTT.